This TCR beta chain was captured in a study of shared clonotypes between healthy human individuals. The germline gives CDR1 SGHTA, CDR2 FQGTGA. Trimming cost V 1 base and J 1 base, with 13 bases left between them. This CDR3 contains 16 residues. Several immunoSEQ plates received, in even portions, the genomic DNA of each subset. Profiling relied on immunoSEQ multiplex PCR, and the TCRdb table lists in-frame clones only, not all of them. The sample shows around 1.1 million clones, 77% of them seen only once. Material for sequencing was memory CD4+ T cells from PBMCs. This sample's subset: CD45RA-negative fraction. This sequence originates from a man between 18 and 35 years old in good health. Some clones in this sample may be carry-over from other donors' samples. The chain carries TRBV7-3 and TRBJ1-1; D uncertain. CDR3 residues: CASSLNRREWNTEAFF. The CDR3 coding sequence is TGTGCCAGCAGCTTAAATCGTAGAGAATGGAACACTGAAGCTTTCTTT.